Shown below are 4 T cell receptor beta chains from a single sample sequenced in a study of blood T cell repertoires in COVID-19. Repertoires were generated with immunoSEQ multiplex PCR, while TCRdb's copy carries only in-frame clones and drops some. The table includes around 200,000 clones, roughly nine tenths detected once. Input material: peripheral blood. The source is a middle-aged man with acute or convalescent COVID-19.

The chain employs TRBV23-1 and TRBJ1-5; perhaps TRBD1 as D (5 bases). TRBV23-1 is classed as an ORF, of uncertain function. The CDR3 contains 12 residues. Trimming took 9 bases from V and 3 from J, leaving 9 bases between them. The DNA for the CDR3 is TGCGCCAGGGTGACAGCCAATCAGCCCCAGCATTTT. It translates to CARVTANQPQHF.

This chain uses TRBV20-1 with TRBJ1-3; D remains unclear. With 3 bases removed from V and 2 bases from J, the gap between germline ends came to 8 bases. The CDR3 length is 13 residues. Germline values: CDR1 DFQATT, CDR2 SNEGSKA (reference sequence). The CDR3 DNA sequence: TGCAGTGCTAGTCGCGTCGCTGGAAACACCATATATTTT. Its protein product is CSASRVAGNTIYF.

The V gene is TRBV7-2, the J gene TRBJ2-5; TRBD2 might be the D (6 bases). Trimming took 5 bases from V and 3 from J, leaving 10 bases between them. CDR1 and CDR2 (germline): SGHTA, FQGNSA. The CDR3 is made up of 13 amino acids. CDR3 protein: CASSRSGEETQYF. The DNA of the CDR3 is TGTGCCAGCAGCCGATCGGGGGAAGAGACCCAGTACTTC.

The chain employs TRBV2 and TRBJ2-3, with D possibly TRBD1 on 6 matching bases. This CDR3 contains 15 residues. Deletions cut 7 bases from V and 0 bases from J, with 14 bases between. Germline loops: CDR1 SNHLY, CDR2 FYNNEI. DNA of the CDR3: TGTGCCAGCAATGGGGGCCTAGGGAGCACAGATACGCAGTATTTT. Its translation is CASNGGLGSTDTQYF.